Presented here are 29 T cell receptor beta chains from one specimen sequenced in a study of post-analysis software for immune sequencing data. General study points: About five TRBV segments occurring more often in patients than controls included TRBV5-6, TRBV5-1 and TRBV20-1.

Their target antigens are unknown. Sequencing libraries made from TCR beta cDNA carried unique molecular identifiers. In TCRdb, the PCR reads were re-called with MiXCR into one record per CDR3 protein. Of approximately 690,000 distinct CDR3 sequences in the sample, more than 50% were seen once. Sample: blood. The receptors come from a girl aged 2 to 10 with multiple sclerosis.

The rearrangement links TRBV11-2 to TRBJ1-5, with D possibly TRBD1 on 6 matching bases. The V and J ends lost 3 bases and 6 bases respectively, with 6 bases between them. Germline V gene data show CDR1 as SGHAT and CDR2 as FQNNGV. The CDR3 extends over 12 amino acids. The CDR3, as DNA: TGTGCCAGCAGCTTGACAGGTCAGCCCCAGCATTTT. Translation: CASSLTGQPQHF.

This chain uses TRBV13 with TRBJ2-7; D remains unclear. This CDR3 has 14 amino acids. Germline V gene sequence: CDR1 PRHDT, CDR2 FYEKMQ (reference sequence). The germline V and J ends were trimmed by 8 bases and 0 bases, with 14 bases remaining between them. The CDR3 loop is CASSRSGTSYEQYF. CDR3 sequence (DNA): TGTGCCAGCTCCCGGTCAGGAACCTCCTACGAGCAGTACTTC.

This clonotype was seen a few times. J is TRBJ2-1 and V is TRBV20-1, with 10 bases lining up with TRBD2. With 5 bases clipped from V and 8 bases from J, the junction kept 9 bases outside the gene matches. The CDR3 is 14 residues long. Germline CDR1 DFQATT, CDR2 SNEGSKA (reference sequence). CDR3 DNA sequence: TGCAGTGCTCCTAGGACTAGCGGCGGCGATGAGCAGTTCTTC. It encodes CSAPRTSGGDEQFF.

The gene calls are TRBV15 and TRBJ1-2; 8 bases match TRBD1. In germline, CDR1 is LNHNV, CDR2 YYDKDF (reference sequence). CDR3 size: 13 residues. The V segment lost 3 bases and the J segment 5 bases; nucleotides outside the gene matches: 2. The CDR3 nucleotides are TGTGCCACCAGCAGGACAGGGGAGTATGGCTACACCTTC. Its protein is CATSRTGEYGYTF.

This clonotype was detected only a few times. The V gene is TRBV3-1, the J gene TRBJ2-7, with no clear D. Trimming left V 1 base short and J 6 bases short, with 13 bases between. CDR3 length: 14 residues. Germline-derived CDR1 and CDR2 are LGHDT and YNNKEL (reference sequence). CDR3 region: CASSQVLGLSEQYF. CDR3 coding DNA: TGTGCCAGCAGCCAAGTTCTCGGGTTATCCGAGCAGTACTTC.

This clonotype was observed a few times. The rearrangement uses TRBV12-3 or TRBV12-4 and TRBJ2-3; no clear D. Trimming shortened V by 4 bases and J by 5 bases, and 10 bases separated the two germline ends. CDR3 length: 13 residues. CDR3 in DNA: TGTGCCAGCAGTTGGTCAGTTCGAGATACGCAGTATTTT. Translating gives CASSWSVRDTQYF.

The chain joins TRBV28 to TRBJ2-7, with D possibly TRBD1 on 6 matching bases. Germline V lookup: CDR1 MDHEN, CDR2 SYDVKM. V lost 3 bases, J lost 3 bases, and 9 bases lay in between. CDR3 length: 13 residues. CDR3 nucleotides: TGTGCCAGCAGTTTGGGGGCATACTACGAGCAGTACTTC. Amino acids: CASSLGAYYEQYF.

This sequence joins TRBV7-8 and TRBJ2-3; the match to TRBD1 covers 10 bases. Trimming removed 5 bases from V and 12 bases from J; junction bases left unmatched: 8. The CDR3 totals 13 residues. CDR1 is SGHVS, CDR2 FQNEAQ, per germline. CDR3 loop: CASSLSWDRGQYF. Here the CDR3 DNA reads TGTGCCAGCAGCCTCTCTTGGGACAGGGGTCAGTATTTT.

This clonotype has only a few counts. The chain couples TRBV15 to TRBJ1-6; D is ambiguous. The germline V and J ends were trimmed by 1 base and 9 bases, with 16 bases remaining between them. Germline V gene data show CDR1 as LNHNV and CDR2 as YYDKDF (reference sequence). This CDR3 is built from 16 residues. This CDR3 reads CATSRGGQASTSPLHF. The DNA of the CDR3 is TGTGCCACCAGCAGAGGAGGTCAGGCGTCGACTTCACCCCTCCACTTT.

CDR3 nucleotides: TGCAGCGTTGACGCAGCGAACACTGAAGCTTTCTTT. It encodes CSVDAANTEAFF. The genes are TRBV29-1 and TRBJ1-1, with D uncertain. Trimming shortened V by 3 bases and J by 1 base, and 6 bases separated the two germline ends. Germline-derived CDR1 and CDR2 are SQVTM and ANQGSEA. This CDR3 has 12 residues.

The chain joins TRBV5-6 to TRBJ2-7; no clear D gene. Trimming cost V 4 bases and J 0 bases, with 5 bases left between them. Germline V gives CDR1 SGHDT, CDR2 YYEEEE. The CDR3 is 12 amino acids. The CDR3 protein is CASSPFSYEQYF. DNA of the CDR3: TGTGCCAGCAGCCCGTTCTCCTACGAGCAGTACTTC.

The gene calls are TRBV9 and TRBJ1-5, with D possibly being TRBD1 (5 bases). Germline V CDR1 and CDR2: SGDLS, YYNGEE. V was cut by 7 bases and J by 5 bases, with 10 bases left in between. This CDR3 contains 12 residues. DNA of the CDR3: TGTGCCAGCGGAGGGGAGGATCAGCCCCAGCATTTT. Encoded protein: CASGGEDQPQHF.

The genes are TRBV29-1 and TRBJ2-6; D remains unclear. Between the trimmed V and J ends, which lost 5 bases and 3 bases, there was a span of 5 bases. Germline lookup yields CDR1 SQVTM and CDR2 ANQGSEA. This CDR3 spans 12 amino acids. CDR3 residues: CSVPIGANVLTF. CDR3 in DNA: TGCAGCGTTCCTATTGGGGCCAACGTCCTGACTTTC.

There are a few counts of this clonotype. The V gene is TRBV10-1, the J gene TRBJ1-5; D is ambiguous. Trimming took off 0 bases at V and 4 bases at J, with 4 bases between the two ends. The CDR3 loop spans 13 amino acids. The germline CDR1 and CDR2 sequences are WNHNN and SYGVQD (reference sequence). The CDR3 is CASSESGNQPQHF. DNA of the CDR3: TGCGCCAGCAGTGAGTCCGGGAATCAGCCCCAGCATTTT.

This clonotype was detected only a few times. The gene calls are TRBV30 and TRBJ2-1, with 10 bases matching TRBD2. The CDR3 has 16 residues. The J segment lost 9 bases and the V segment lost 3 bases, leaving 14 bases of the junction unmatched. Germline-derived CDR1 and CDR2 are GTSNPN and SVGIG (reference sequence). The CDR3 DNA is TGTGCCTGGAGCGGGGCCCCTAGCGGGGGAGACCTTGAGCAGTTCTTC. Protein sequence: CAWSGAPSGGDLEQFF.

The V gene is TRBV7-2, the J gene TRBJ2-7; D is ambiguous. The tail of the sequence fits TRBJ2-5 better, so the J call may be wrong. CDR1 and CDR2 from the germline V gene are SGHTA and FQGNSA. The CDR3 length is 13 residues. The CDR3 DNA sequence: TGTGCCAGCAGCTTATACCTACAAGAGACCCAGTACTTC. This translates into CASSLYLQETQYF.

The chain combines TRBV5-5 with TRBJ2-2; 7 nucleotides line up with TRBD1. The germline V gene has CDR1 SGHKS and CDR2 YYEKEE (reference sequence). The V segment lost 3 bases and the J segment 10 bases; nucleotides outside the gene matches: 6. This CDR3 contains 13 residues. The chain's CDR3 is CASSSQTGEELFF. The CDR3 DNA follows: TGTGCCAGCAGCTCACAAACAGGGGAGGAGCTGTTTTTT.

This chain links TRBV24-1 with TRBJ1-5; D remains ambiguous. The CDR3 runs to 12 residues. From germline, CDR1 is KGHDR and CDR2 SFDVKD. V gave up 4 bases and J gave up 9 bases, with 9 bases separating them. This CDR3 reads CATSEDGRPQHF. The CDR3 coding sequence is TGTGCCACCAGTGAAGACGGTCGGCCCCAGCATTTT.

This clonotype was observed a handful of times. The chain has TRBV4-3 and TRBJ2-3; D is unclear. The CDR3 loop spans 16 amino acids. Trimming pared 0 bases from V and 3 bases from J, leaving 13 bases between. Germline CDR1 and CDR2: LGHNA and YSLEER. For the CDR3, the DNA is TGCGCCAGCAGCCAAGATAGACCCGCGAGGACAGATACGCAGTATTTT. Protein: CASSQDRPARTDTQYF.

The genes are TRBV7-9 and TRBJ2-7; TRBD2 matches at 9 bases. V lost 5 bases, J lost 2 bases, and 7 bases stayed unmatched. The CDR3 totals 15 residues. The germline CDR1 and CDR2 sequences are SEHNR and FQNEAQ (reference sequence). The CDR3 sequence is CASSVGTSRPYEQYF. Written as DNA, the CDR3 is TGTGCCAGCAGCGTCGGGACTAGCAGACCCTACGAGCAGTACTTC.

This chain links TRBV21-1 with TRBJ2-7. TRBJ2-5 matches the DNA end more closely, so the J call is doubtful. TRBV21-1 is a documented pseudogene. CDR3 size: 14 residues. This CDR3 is CASSKGVRQETQYF. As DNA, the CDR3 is TGTGCCAGCAGCAAAGGGGTGCGGCAAGAGACCCAGTACTTC.

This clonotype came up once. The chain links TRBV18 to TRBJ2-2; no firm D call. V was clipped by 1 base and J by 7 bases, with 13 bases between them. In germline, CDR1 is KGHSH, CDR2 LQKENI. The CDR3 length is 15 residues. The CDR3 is CASSPRVVFDGELFF. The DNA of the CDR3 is TGTGCCAGCTCACCACGCGTGGTCTTTGACGGGGAGCTGTTTTTT. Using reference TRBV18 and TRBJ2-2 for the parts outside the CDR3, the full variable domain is NAGVMQNPRHLVRRRGQEARLRCSPMKGHSHVYWYRQLPEEGLKFMVYLQKENIIDESGMPKERFSAEFPKEGPSILRIQQVVRGDSAAYFCASSPRVVFDGELFFGEGSRLTVL.

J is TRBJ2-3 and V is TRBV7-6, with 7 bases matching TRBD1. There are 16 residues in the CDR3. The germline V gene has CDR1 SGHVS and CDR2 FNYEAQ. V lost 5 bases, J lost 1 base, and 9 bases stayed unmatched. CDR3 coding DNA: TGTGCCAGCAGCCCAAGGGGGCCCACCGGCACAGATACGCAGTATTTT. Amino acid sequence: CASSPRGPTGTDTQYF.

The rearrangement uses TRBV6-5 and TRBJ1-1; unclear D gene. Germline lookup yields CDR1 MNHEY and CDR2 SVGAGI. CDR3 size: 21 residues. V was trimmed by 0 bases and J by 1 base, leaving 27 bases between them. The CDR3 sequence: CASSYSMLEAIVGVGNTEAFF. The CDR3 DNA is TGTGCCAGCAGTTACTCGATGTTAGAAGCGATCGTTGGGGTGGGGAACACTGAAGCTTTCTTT.

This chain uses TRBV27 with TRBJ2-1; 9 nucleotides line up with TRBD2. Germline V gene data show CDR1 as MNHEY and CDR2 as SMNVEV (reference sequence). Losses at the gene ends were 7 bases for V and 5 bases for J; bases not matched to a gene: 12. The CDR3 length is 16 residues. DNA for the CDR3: TGTGCCAGCACTGACTTTAGCGGGAGTGAAAACAATGAGCAGTTCTTC. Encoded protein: CASTDFSGSENNEQFF.

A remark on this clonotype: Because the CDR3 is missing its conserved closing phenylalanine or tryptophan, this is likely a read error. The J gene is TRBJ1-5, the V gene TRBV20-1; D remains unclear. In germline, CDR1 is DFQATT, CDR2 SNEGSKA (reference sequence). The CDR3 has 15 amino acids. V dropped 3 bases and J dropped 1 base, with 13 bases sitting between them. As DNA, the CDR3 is TGCAGTGCTAGTAGCTTAGCGTTGAGCAATCAGCCCCAGCATGTT. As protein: CSASSLALSNQPQHV.

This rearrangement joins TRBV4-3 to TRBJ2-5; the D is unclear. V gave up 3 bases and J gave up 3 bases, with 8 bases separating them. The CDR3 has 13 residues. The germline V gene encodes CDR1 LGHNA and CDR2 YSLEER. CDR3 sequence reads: CASSQQVEETQYF. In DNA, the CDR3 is TGCGCCAGCAGCCAGCAGGTGGAAGAGACCCAGTACTTC.

CDR3 amino acids: CSVDTSHEQFF. DNA for the CDR3: TGCAGTGTAGACACGTCCCATGAGCAGTTCTTC. The chain is built from TRBV29-1 and TRBJ2-1; no firm D call. Germline V gene data show CDR1 as SQVTM and CDR2 as ANQGSEA. The CDR3 is 11 residues long.

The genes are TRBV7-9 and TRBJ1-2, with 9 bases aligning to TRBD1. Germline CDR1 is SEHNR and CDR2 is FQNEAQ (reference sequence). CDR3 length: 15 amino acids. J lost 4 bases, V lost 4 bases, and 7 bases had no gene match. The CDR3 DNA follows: TGTGCCAGCAGCTCCTGGGACAGGGAAGGCTATGGCTACACCTTC. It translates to CASSSWDREGYGYTF.